The text below deals with one T cell receptor (beta chain). PCR amplification relied on 60 Vbeta primers (plus 13 Jbeta primers). TCRdb keeps only in-frame clones here, not all; method: immunoSEQ multiplex PCR. The table for this sample gives about 110,000 clones. Germline V gives CDR1 SGHDT, CDR2 YYEEEE. V was pared by 0 bases and J by 4 bases, with 3 bases of the junction left unmatched. This CDR3 has 14 residues. These data belong to a study of cytomegalovirus exposure and HLA in healthy donors. The rearrangement links TRBV5-6 to TRBJ2-7, with 8 bases matching TRBD2. This TCR was sampled from a man aged 25 to 40 in good health and CMV-seronegative. Sequenced material: PBMCs. Here the CDR3 reads CASSLGTSLYEQYF. For the CDR3, the DNA is TGTGCCAGCAGCTTGGGGACTAGCCTGTACGAGCAGTACTTC.